The present TCR beta chain was sequenced within a study of T cell repertoires in cytomegalovirus infection. Overall study context: Researchers turned to recently identified HLA-C-restricted CMV epitopes as well as well-studied HLA-B-restricted ones.

TCRdb used MiXCR to reprocess the reads, holding one entry per CDR3 protein. The profile covers around 430,000 distinct CDR3 sequences, with about 44% appearing a single time and about 41% taken by the ten largest. The V end was cut by 5 bases, the J end by 9 bases, with 17 bases between. The CDR3 has 14 amino acids. Germline values: CDR1 MNHEY, CDR2 SMNVEV (reference sequence). On this clonotype itself: Antigen specificity is unknown.

The chain recombines TRBV27 with TRBJ1-3; D is perhaps TRBD1 (6 bases). This receptor was obtained from a human donor in good health (CMV status not recorded). Some clones in this sample may be carry-over from other donors' samples. The sequences come from cultured PBMCs, collected from culture after CMV antigen stimulation. The CDR3 DNA sequence: TGTGCCAGCAGTACCTTCCGGACAGCCGGCACCATATATTTT. Translated: CASSTFRTAGTIYF.